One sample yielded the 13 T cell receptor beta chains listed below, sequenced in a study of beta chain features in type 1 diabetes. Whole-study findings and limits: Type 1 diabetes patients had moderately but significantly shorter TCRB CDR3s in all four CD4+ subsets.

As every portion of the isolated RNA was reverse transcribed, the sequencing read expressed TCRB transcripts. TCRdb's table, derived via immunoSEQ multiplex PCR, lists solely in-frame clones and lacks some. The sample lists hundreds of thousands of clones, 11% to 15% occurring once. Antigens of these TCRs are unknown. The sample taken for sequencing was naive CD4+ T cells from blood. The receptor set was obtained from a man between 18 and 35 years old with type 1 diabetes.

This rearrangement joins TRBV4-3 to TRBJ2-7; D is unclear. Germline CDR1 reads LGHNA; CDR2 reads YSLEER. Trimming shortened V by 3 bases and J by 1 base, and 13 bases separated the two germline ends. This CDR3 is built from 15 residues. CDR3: CASSQSRGHSYEQYF. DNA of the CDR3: TGCGCCAGCAGCCAGTCCCGCGGTCATTCCTACGAGCAGTACTTC.

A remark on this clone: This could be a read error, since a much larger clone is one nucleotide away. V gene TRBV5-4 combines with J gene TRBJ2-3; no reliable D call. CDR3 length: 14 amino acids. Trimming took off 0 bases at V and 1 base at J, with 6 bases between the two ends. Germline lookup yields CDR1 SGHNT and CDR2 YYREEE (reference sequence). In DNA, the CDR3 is TGTGCCAGCAGCTTGGGTGAGGGCACAGATACGCAGTATTTT. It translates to CASSLGEGTDTQYF.

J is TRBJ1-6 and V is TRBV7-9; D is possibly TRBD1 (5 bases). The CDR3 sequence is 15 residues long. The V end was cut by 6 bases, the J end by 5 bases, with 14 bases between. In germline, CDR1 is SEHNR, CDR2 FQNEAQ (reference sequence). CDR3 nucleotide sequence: TGTGCCAGCAGATTGGCCGGGACGGATAATTCACCCCTCCACTTT. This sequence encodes CASRLAGTDNSPLHF.

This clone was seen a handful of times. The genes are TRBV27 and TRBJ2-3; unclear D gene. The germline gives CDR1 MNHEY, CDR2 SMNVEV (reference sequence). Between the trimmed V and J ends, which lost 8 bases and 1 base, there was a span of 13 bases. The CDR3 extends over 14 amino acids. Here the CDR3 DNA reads TGTGCCAGCTGCCTGAGTGAGGGCACAGATACGCAGTATTTT. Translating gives CASCLSEGTDTQYF.

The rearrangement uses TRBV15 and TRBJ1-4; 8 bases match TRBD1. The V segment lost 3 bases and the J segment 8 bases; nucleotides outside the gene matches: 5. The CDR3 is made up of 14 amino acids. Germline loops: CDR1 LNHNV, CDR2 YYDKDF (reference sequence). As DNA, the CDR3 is TGTGCCACCAGCAGGACAGGGGAGGGAGAAAAACTGTTTTTT. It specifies CATSRTGEGEKLFF.

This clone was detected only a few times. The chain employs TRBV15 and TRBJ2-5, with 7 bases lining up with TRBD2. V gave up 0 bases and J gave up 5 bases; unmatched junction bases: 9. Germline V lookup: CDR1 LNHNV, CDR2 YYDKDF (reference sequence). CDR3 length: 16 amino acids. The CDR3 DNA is TGTGCCACCAGCAGAGATCAGCGGGATCGGGCGGAGACCCAGTACTTC. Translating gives CATSRDQRDRAETQYF.

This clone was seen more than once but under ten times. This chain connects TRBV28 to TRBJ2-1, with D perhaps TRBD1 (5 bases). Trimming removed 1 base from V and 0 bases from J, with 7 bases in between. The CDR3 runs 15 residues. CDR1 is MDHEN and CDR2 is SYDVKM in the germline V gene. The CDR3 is CASSLSGSSYNEQFF. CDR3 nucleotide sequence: TGTGCCAGCAGTTTATCAGGGTCCTCCTACAATGAGCAGTTCTTC.

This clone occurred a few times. CDR3 in DNA: TGTGCCAGCAGCTTAAACTTAGAGGGCTACACCTTC. It encodes CASSLNLEGYTF. The rearrangement links TRBV7-9 to TRBJ1-2, with D hard to call. The CDR3 runs 12 residues. From germline, CDR1 is SEHNR and CDR2 FQNEAQ (reference sequence). V was clipped by 2 bases and J by 8 bases, with 9 bases between them. Using reference TRBV7-9 and TRBJ1-2 for the parts outside the CDR3, the full variable domain is DTGVSQNPRHKITKRGQNVTFRCDPISEHNRLYWYRQTLGQGPEFLTYFQNEAQLEKSRLLSDRFSAERPKGSFSTLEIQRTEQGDSAMYLCASSLNLEGYTFGSGTRLTVV.

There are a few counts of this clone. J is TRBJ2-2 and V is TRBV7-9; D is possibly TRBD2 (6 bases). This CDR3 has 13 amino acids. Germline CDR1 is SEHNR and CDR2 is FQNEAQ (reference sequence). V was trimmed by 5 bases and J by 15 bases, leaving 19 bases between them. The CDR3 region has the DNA TGTGCCAGCAGCCCACGGGGTGGAGGGCCCGTGTTTTTT. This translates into CASSPRGGGPVFF. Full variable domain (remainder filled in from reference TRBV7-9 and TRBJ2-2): DTGVSQNPRHKITKRGQNVTFRCDPISEHNRLYWYRQTLGQGPEFLTYFQNEAQLEKSRLLSDRFSAERPKGSFSTLEIQRTEQGDSAMYLCASSPRGGGPVFFGEGSRLTVL.

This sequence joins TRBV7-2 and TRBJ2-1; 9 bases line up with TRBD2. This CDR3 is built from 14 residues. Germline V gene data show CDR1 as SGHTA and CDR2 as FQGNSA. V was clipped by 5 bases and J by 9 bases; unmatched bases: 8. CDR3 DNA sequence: TGTGCCAGCAGCAATAGCGGGAGCGAAGGTGAGCAGTTCTTC. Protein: CASSNSGSEGEQFF.

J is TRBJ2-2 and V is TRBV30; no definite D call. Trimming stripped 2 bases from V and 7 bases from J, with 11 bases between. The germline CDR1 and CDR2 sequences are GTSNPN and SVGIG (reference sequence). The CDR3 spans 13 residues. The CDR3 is CAWSSSYVGELFF. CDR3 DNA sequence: TGTGCCTGGAGTAGCTCGTATGTCGGGGAGCTGTTTTTT.

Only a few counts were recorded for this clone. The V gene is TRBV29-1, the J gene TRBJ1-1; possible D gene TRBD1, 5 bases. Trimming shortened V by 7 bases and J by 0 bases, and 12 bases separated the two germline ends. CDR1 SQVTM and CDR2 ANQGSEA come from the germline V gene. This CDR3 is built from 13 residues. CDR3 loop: CSANGGLNTEAFF. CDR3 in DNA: TGCAGCGCTAATGGGGGACTGAACACTGAAGCTTTCTTT.

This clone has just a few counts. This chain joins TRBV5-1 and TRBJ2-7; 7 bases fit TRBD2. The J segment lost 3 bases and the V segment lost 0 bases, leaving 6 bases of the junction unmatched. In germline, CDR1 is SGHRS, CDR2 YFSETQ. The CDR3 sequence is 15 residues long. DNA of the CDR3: TGCGCCAGCAGCTTGGGGTCTAGCGGCCTCTACGAGCAGTACTTC. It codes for CASSLGSSGLYEQYF.